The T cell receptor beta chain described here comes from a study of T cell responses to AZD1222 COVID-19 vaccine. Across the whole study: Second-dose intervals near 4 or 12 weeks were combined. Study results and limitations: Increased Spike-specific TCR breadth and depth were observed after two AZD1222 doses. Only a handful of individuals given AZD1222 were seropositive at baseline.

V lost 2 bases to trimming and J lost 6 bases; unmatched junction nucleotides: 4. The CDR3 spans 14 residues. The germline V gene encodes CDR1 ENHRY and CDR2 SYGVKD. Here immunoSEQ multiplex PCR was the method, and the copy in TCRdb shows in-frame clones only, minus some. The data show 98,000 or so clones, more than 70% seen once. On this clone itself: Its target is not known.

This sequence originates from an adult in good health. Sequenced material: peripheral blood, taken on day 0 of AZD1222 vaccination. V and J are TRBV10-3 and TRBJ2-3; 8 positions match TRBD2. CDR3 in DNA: TGTGCCATCAGTGAGGGACTAGCTAGCGATACGCAGTATTTT. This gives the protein CAISEGLASDTQYF.